Below are 14 T cell receptor beta chains sequenced from a single sample in a study of T cell responses to AZD1222 COVID-19 vaccine. Generated by immunoSEQ multiplex PCR, the TCRdb table keeps only in-frame clones and is missing some. Of over 120,000 clones listed, 80% to 95% are singletons. The sequenced sample was peripheral blood, obtained on day 0 of AZD1222 vaccination. These receptors were obtained from an adult in good health.

The rearrangement joins TRBV6-6 to TRBJ2-7, with TRBD1 matching over 10 bases. The junction had 3 bases not matched to a gene; V was cut back by 5 bases and J by 2 bases. CDR1 is MNHNY and CDR2 is SVGAGI in the germline V gene (reference sequence). This CDR3 region has 14 residues. DNA for the CDR3: TGTGCCAGCAGTCGGACAGGGGGGGCCTACGAGCAGTACTTC. Encoded protein: CASSRTGGAYEQYF.

The V gene is TRBV11-1, the J gene TRBJ2-5; a possible D gene is TRBD2 (7 bases). Trimming took off 4 bases at V and 7 bases at J, with 19 bases between the two ends. The V gene's germline CDR1 is SGHAT and CDR2 FQDESV (reference sequence). This CDR3 comprises 15 residues. CDR3 coding DNA: TGTGCCAGCAGCTCCGACAGGACCTGGGGGGGGACCCAGTACTTC. Its translation: CASSSDRTWGGTQYF.

The V gene is TRBV4-1, the J gene TRBJ1-2, with D perhaps TRBD1 (6 bases). The germline CDR1 and CDR2 sequences are MGHRA and YSYEKL. Trimming took 4 bases from V and 6 from J, leaving 18 bases between them. The CDR3 has 15 amino acids. CDR3 amino acids: CASSLQPRGHDGYTF. The CDR3 DNA is TGCGCCAGCAGCCTTCAACCCAGGGGACACGATGGCTACACCTTC.

This chain joins TRBV19 and TRBJ1-6; D possibly corresponds to TRBD1 (5 bases). V was pared by 7 bases and J by 7 bases, with 11 bases between. This CDR3 is 13 amino acids long. The germline CDR1 and CDR2 sequences are LNHDA and SQIVND (reference sequence). CDR3 loop: CASKVTVNSPLHF. CDR3 DNA: TGTGCCAGTAAAGTGACAGTAAATTCACCCCTCCACTTT.

This rearrangement joins TRBV28 to TRBJ2-7; the match to TRBD2 covers 10 bases. In germline, CDR1 is MDHEN, CDR2 SYDVKM. This CDR3 has 14 residues. V trimming: 4 bases; J trimming: 4 bases; junction bases outside the gene matches: 4. CDR3 region: CASSSSSGGYEQYF. CDR3 nucleotides: TGTGCCAGCAGTTCCTCTAGCGGGGGTTACGAGCAGTACTTC.

This sequence joins TRBV12-3 or TRBV12-4 and TRBJ1-5; D is perhaps TRBD1 (6 bases). This CDR3 has 12 residues. Trimming cost V 7 bases and J 7 bases, with 11 bases left between them. The CDR3 DNA reads as TGTGCCAGCAATACCGGGGGCCAGCCCCAGCATTTT. It translates to CASNTGGQPQHF.

The CDR3 region has the DNA TGTGCCAGCAGTTTGATGGGCATAGGGCAGACCAATCAGCCCCAGCATTTT. It is translated as CASSLMGIGQTNQPQHF. V gene TRBV27 combines with J gene TRBJ1-5; D remains unclear. Trimming stripped 3 bases from V and 3 bases from J, with 18 bases between. Germline values: CDR1 MNHEY, CDR2 SMNVEV (reference sequence). The CDR3 has 17 residues.

The V call is TRBV24-1, the J call TRBJ1-5; D perhaps matches TRBD1 (5 bases). The CDR3 is 18 residues long. The germline V gene encodes CDR1 KGHDR and CDR2 SFDVKD. The germline V and J ends were trimmed by 2 bases and 1 base, with 17 bases remaining between them. The CDR3 DNA reads TGTGCCACCAGTGATTCTGCAACACCCGGGGGAAGCAATCAGCCCCAGCATTTT. This gives the protein CATSDSATPGGSNQPQHF.

This clone was detected only once. The V call is TRBV19, the J call TRBJ1-6; possibly TRBD1 for D (6 bases). Trimming removed 7 bases at V and 10 bases at J, with 23 bases between. CDR1 and CDR2 from the germline V gene are LNHDA and SQIVND (reference sequence). The CDR3 has 16 amino acids. The CDR3 here is CASTTSTGNRRSPLHF. CDR3 DNA sequence: TGTGCCAGTACCACCAGTACAGGGAATCGGCGATCACCCCTCCACTTT.

This CDR3 reads CASSTGTEAFF. The CDR3 DNA reads as TGTGCCAGCAGTACCGGCACTGAAGCTTTCTTT. This chain joins TRBV6-6 and TRBJ1-1, with no clear D. The CDR3 is made up of 11 amino acids. V was trimmed by 5 bases and J by 4 bases, leaving 5 bases between them. CDR1 is MNHNY and CDR2 is SVGAGI in the germline V gene (reference sequence).

The J gene is TRBJ2-7, the V gene TRBV12-3 or TRBV12-4; D remains ambiguous. With 2 bases removed from V and 5 bases from J, the gap between germline ends came to 4 bases. This CDR3 has 11 residues. CDR3 sequence: CASSLTNEQYF. The CDR3 DNA sequence: TGTGCCAGCAGTTTAACGAACGAGCAGTACTTC.

The rearrangement joins TRBV19 to TRBJ1-6; TRBD1 might be the D (5 bases). This CDR3 contains 14 residues. Germline V gene lookup returns CDR1 LNHDA and CDR2 SQIVND (reference sequence). Trimming stripped 5 bases from V and 10 bases from J, with 15 bases between. CDR3 protein: CASSLVNSGSPLHF. Here the CDR3 DNA reads TGTGCCAGTAGTCTCGTGAACTCAGGGTCACCCCTCCACTTT. The full variable domain, with the rest looked up from reference TRBV19 and TRBJ1-6, is DGGITQSPKYLFRKEGQNVTLSCEQNLNHDAMYWYRQDPGQGLRLIYYSQIVNDFQKGDIAEGYSVSREKKESFPLTVTSAQKNPTAFYLCASSLVNSGSPLHFGNGTRLTVT.

CDR3 in amino acids: CASSGTSGRSYEQYF. The CDR3 DNA sequence: TGTGCCAGCAGCGGGACTAGCGGGCGCTCCTACGAGCAGTACTTC. The chain employs TRBV7-9 and TRBJ2-7, with 12 nucleotides matching TRBD2. Germline CDR1 is SEHNR and CDR2 is FQNEAQ (reference sequence). After removal of 5 bases from V and 0 bases from J, the junction contained 2 bases not matched to a gene. The CDR3 is 15 amino acids.

V usage is TRBV4-2 and J usage is TRBJ1-2; D unclear. Germline V gives CDR1 LGHNA, CDR2 YNFKEQ. V dropped 4 bases and J dropped 0 bases, with 15 bases sitting between them. The length of the CDR3 is 16 residues. DNA for the CDR3: TGTGCCAGCAGCCGCGAAGGCAGTACCTCTAACTATGGCTACACCTTC. Translated: CASSREGSTSNYGYTF.